This TCR beta chain was recorded in a study of tumor and adjacent non-tumor tissue in lung cancer. For the study at large: Patients comprised about a dozen adenocarcinoma, 2 squamous cell carcinoma and 1 small cell lung cancer.

This sample's RNA came from whole unsorted tissue. The normal lung tissue was taken more than 3 cm from the tumor edge. CDR1 MRHNA and CDR2 SNTAGT come from the germline V gene. Trimming removed 5 bases from V and 3 bases from J, with 10 bases in between. The CDR3 is 13 amino acids. Three rounds of nested PCR, following a modified ARM-PCR protocol, produced the TCRbeta library. TCRdb called the multiplex PCR reads again in MiXCR, with one record for every CDR3 protein. This table has fewer than 75,000 distinct CDR3 sequences, 76% appearing once. Sequencing input: distant non-tumor lung tissue. This TCR derives from a man aged 55 to 70 with non-small cell lung cancer. The chain combines TRBV6-4 with TRBJ2-5; a weak D match, TRBD1 (5 bases). The CDR3 DNA is TGTGCCAGCAGTATGACAGTCGAAGAGACCCAGTACTTC. Amino acids: CASSMTVEETQYF.